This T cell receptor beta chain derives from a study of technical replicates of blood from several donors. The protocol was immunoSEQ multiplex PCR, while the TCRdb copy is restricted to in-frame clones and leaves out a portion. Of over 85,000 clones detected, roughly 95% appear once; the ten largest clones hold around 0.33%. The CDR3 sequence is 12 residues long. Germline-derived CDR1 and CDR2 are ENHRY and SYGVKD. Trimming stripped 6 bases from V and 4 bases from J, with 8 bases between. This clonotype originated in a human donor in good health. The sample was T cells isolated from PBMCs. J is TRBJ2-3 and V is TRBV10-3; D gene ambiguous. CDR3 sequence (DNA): TGTGCCATCAGAAGCTTGTCAGATACGCAGTATTTT. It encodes CAIRSLSDTQYF.